The 6 T cell receptor beta chains below were found in one sample sequenced in a study of cytomegalovirus exposure and HLA in healthy donors. PCR involved 60 Vbeta and 13 Jbeta primers. Assay: immunoSEQ multiplex PCR; the TCRdb copy retains only in-frame clones and omits some. The sample lists over 100,000 clones; 9.5% to 13% were seen once. Sequenced input: PBMCs. Source of these receptors: a man between 40 and 49 years old in good health and CMV-seropositive.

This sequence joins TRBV27 and TRBJ2-2, with 9 bases aligning to TRBD2. Germline V lookup: CDR1 MNHEY, CDR2 SMNVEV (reference sequence). J lost 7 bases, V lost 0 bases, and 3 bases had no gene match. This CDR3 contains 15 residues. The CDR3 reads CASSLSSGRIGELFF. Here the CDR3 DNA reads TGTGCCAGCAGTTTATCTAGCGGGAGAATCGGGGAGCTGTTTTTT.

In this sample, this clone turned up a few times. The CDR3 DNA sequence: TGTGCCTGGAGAACAATCGGGACTAGCGGCTACAATGAGCAGTTCTTC. The encoded protein is CAWRTIGTSGYNEQFF. The chain couples TRBV30 to TRBJ2-1; TRBD2 agrees at 11 bases. The CDR3 is 16 residues long. Trimming took 3 bases from V and 3 from J; bases not matched to a gene: 7. Germline V gene lookup returns CDR1 GTSNPN and CDR2 SVGIG (reference sequence).

Here the CDR3 DNA reads TGCGCCAGCAGCATCGACAGAACCTACACCGGGGAGCTGTTTTTT. This sequence encodes CASSIDRTYTGELFF. This rearrangement joins TRBV5-1 to TRBJ2-2, with D possibly matching TRBD1 (5 bases). V dropped 4 bases and J dropped 3 bases, with 13 bases sitting between them. CDR3 size: 15 residues. From germline, CDR1 is SGHRS and CDR2 YFSETQ.

V is TRBV28 and J is TRBJ2-5; no reliable D call. Trimming removed 6 bases from V and 4 bases from J, with 9 bases in between. The CDR3 contains 12 residues. The germline CDR1 and CDR2 sequences are MDHEN and SYDVKM. The CDR3 spells CASRQRAETQYF. For the CDR3, the DNA is TGTGCCAGCAGGCAGCGAGCAGAGACCCAGTACTTC.

This clone showed up just a few times. The CDR3, as DNA: TGTGCCAGCAGCCGTAGCGGGAGCGGATTAGAGGAGCAGTTCTTC. This codes for CASSRSGSGLEEQFF. The V and J genes are TRBV14 and TRBJ2-1, with 9 bases lining up with TRBD2. The CDR3 is made up of 15 amino acids. Germline V gives CDR1 SGHDN, CDR2 FVKESK. V dropped 4 bases and J dropped 10; count of bases not matched to a gene: 11.

The V call is TRBV19, the J call TRBJ1-2; possible D gene TRBD1, 5 bases. Between the trimmed V and J ends, which lost 2 bases and 4 bases, there was a span of 17 bases. Germline CDR1 LNHDA, CDR2 SQIVND (reference sequence). This CDR3 region has 16 residues. The CDR3 is CASSISGLGVRYGYTF. Written as DNA, the CDR3 is TGTGCCAGTAGTATATCGGGACTGGGGGTACGCTATGGCTACACCTTC. Full variable domain (outside the CDR3, taken from reference TRBV19 and TRBJ1-2): DGGITQSPKYLFRKEGQNVTLSCEQNLNHDAMYWYRQDPGQGLRLIYYSQIVNDFQKGDIAEGYSVSREKKESFPLTVTSAQKNPTAFYLCASSISGLGVRYGYTFGSGTRLTVV.